This T cell receptor beta chain originates from a study of human T cells and chemical hapten exposure. One entry per CDR3 protein results from TCRdb running MiXCR on the RACE reads. The sample comprises approximately 260,000 distinct CDR3 sequences, about 8.6% of which are singletons, and over 2% rests with the top ten. This clonotype was counted at least ten times. The germline V gene encodes CDR1 SGHRS and CDR2 YFSETQ. This CDR3 comprises 13 residues. The V gene lost 1 base and the J gene lost 3 bases, with 6 bases spanning the gap. Time point specified: pre-sensitization, week 0. Described treatment: therapeutic diphenylcyclopropenone sensitization with weekly scalp DPC.

The receptor comes from a middle-aged woman with alopecia areata. Some clones in this sample may be carry-over from other donors' samples. The chain employs TRBV5-1 and TRBJ2-3; D remains ambiguous. The sequenced sample was whole blood, obtained in connection with sensitization to the hapten diphenylcyclopropenone (DPC). In nucleotides, the CDR3 is TGCGCCAGCAGCTTGACACCAACAGATACGCAGTATTTT. Translated, it gives CASSLTPTDTQYF. Variable domain in full (rest from reference TRBV5-1 and TRBJ2-3): KAGVTQTPRYLIKTRGQQVTLSCSPISGHRSVSWYQQTPGQGLQFLFEYFSETQRNKGNFPGRFSGRQFSNSRSEMNVSTLELGDSALYLCASSLTPTDTQYFGPGTRLTVL.